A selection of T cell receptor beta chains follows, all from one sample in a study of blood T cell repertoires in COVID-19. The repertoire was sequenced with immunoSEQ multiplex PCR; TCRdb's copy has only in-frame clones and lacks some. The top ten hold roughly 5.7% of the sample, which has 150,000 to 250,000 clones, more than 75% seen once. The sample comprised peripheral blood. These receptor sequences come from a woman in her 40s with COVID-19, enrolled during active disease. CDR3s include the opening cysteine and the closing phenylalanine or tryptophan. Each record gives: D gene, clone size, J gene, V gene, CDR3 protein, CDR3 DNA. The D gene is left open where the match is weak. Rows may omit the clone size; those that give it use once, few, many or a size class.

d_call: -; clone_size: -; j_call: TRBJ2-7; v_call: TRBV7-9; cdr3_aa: CASSLVMTGGDEQYF; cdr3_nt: TGTGCCAGCAGCTTAGTTATGACAGGTGGGGACGAGCAGTACTTC
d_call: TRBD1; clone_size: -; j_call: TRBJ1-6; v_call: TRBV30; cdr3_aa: CAWRGTRTGENSPLHF; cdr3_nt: TGTGCCTGGAGAGGAACCAGGACAGGAGAGAATTCACCCCTCCACTTT
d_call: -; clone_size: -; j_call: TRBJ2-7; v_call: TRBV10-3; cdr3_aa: CANGHRSYEQYF; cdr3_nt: TGTGCCAACGGACACCGCTCCTACGAGCAGTACTTC
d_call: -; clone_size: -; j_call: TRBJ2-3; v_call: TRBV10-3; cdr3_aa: CAISESPRDSEKYF; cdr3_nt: TGTGCCATCAGTGAGTCTCCTCGGGATTCCGAGAAGTATTTT
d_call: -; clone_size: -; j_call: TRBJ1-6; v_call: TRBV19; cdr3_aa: CAEAEESPLHF; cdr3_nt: TGTGCCGAAGCGGAGGAATCACCCCTCCACTTT
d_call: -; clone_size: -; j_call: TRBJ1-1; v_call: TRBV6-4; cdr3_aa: CASRLQGNTEAFF; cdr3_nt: TGTGCCAGCAGGCTCCAGGGAAACACTGAAGCTTTCTTT
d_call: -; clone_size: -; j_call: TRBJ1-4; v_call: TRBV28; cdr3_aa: CASSLLGEGNEKLFF; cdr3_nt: TGTGCCAGCAGCCTTCTAGGGGAGGGAAATGAAAAACTGTTTTTT
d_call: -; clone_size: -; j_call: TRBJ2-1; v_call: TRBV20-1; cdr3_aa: CSASGIIRGPGDEQFF; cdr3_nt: TGCAGTGCAAGTGGGATTATCAGGGGCCCTGGGGATGAGCAGTTCTTC
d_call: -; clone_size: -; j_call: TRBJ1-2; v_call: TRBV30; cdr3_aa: CAWSPSWGDGYTF; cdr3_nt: TGTGCCTGGAGTCCTTCTTGGGGCGACGGCTACACCTTC
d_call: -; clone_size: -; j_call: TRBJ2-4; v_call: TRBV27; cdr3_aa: CASSLSGYLAKNIQYF; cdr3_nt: TGTGCCAGCAGTTTATCCGGTTATCTAGCCAAAAACATTCAGTACTTC
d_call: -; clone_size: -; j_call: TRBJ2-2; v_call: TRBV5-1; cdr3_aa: CASSPGHLTGELFF; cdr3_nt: TGCGCCAGCAGCCCGGGACATCTCACCGGGGAGCTGTTTTTT
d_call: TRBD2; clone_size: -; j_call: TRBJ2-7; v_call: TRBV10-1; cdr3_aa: CASRGLAGGFNEQYF; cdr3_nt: TGCGCCAGCAGAGGACTAGCGGGAGGGTTCAACGAGCAGTACTTC
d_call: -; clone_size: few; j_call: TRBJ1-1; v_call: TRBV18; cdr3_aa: CASSPPSREGTEAFF; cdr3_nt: TGTGCCAGCTCACCACCCTCCAGGGAGGGCACTGAAGCTTTCTTT
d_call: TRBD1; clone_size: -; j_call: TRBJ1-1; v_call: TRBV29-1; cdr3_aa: CSAKLGQGSTEAFF; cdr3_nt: TGCAGCGCTAAACTCGGACAGGGGTCCACTGAAGCTTTCTTT
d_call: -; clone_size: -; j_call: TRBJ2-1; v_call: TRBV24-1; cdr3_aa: CATSDGGKGYNEQFF; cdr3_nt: TGTGCCACCAGTGATGGGGGGAAGGGGTACAATGAGCAGTTCTTC
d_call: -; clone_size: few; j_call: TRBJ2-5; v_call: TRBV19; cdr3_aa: CASNEGAYQETQYF; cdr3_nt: TGTGCCAGTAATGAGGGAGCGTACCAAGAGACCCAGTACTTC
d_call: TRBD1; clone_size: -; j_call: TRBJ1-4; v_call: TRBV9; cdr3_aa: CASSVAGQATNEKLFF; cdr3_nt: TGTGCCAGCAGCGTGGCGGGACAGGCAACTAATGAAAAACTGTTTTTT
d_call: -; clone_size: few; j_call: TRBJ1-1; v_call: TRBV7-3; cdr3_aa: CASTPSGDTEAFF; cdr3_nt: TGTGCCAGCACCCCATCCGGGGACACTGAAGCTTTCTTT
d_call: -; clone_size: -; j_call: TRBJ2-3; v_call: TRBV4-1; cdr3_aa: CASSQGASIGTDTQYF; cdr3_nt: TGCGCCAGCAGCCAAGGAGCTAGCATCGGCACAGATACGCAGTATTTT
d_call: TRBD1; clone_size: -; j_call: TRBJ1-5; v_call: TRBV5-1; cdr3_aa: CASSLESGGGQPQHF; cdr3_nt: TGCGCCAGCAGCCTCGAATCAGGGGGAGGTCAGCCCCAGCATTTT
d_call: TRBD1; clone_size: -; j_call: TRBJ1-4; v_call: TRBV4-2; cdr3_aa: CASGQGEHEKLFF; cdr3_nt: TGTGCCAGCGGACAGGGGGAACATGAAAAACTGTTTTTT
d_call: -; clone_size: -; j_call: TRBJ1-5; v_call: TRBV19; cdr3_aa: CASSTTDHSNQPQHF; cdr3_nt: TGTGCCAGTAGTACTACAGACCATAGCAATCAGCCCCAGCATTTT
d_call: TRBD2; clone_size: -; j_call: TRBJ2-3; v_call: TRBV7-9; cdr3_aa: CASSLALAGYSDTQYF; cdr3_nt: TGTGCCAGCAGCTTAGCCCTAGCGGGATATTCGGATACGCAGTATTTT
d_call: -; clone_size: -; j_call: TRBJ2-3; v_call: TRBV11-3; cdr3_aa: CASSLVDRFLTDTQYF; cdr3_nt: TGTGCCAGCAGCTTAGTCGACAGGTTTCTCACAGATACGCAGTATTTT
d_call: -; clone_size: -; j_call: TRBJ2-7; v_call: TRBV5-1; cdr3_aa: CASSLVGEREQYF; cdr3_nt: TGCGCCAGCAGCTTGGTCGGGGAGCGGGAGCAGTACTTC
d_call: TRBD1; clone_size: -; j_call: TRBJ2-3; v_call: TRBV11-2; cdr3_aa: CASSSVTGSTDTQYF; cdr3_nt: TGTGCCAGCAGCTCCGTGACAGGGAGCACAGATACGCAGTATTTT
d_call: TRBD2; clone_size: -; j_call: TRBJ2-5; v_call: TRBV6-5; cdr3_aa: CASSYGVSGRGETQYF; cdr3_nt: TGTGCCAGCAGTTACGGCGTTAGCGGGAGGGGAGAGACCCAGTACTTC
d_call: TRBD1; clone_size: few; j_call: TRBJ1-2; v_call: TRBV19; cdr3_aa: CASKDRGPLNYGYTF; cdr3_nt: TGTGCCAGTAAGGACAGGGGCCCCCTCAACTATGGCTACACCTTC
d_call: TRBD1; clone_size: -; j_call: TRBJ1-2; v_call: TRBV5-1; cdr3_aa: CASSPGQSVGGYTF; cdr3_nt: TGCGCCAGCAGCCCGGGACAGTCGGTGGGTGGCTACACCTTC
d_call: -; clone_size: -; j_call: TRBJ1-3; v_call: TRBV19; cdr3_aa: CASRQGVAGNTIYF; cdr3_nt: TGTGCCAGTAGACAGGGAGTCGCTGGAAACACCATATATTTT
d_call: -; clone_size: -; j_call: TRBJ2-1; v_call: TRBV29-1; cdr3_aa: CSVEERGGGSSYNEQFF; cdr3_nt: TGCAGCGTTGAAGAGAGGGGGGGAGGGTCCTCCTACAATGAGCAGTTCTTC
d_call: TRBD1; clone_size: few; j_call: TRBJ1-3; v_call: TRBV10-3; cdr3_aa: CAISETGVASGNTIYF; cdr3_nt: TGTGCCATCAGTGAAACAGGGGTGGCGTCAGGAAACACCATATATTTT
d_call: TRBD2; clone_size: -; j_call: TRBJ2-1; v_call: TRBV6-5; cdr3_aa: CASSTGGIYNEQFF; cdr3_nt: TGTGCCAGCAGTACGGGAGGGATCTACAATGAGCAGTTCTTC
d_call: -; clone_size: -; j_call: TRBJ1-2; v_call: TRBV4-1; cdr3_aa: CASSQRRDIDGYTF; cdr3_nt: TGCGCCAGCAGCCAGCGCCGGGACATCGACGGCTACACCTTC
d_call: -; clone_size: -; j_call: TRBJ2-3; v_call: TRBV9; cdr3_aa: CASSARIDLTDTQYF; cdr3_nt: TGTGCCAGCAGCGCGCGGATTGACCTCACAGATACGCAGTATTTT
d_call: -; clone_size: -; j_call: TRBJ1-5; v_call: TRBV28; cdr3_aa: CASRSPSNQPQHF; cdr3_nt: TGTGCCAGCAGGAGTCCTAGCAATCAGCCCCAGCATTTT
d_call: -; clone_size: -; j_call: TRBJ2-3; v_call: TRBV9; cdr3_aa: CASSLGTSAGDTQYF; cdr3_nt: TGTGCCAGCAGTTTGGGGACATCGGCTGGGGATACGCAGTATTTT
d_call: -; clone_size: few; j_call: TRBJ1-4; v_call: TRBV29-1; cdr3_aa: CSVDPQGEKLFF; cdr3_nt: TGCAGCGTTGATCCACAGGGAGAAAAACTGTTTTTT